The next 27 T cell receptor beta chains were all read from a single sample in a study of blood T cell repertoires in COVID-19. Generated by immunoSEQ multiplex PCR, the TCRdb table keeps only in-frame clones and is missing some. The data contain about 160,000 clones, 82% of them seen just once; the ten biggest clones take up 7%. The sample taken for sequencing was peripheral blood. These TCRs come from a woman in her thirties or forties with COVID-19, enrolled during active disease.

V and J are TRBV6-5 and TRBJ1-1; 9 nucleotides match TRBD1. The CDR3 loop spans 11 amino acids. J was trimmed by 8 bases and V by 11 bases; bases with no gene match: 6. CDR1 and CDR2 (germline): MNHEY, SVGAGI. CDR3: CAGGQGQEAFF. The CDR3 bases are TGTGCCGGGGGACAGGGCCAAGAAGCTTTCTTT.

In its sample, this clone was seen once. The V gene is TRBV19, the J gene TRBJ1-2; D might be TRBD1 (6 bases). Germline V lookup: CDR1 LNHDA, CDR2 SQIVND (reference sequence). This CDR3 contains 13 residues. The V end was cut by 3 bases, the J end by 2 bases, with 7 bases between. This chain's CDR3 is CASSIGTNYGYTF. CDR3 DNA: TGTGCCAGTAGTATTGGGACAAACTATGGCTACACCTTC.

In DNA, the CDR3 is TGTGCCAGCAGCCCAGGGGGGAGCCCTTCCTACGAGCAGTACTTC. Its protein is CASSPGGSPSYEQYF. This rearrangement joins TRBV28 to TRBJ2-7; tentative D call: TRBD1 (7 bases). Germline values: CDR1 MDHEN, CDR2 SYDVKM. This CDR3 region has 15 residues. V was trimmed by 6 bases and J by 1 base, leaving 16 bases between them.

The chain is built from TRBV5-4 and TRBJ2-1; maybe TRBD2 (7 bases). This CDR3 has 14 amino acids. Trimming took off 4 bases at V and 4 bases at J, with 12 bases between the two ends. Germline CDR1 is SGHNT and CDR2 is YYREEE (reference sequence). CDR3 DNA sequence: TGTGCCAGCAGCGGGGGGGGGCGATACAATGAGCAGTTCTTC. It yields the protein CASSGGGRYNEQFF.

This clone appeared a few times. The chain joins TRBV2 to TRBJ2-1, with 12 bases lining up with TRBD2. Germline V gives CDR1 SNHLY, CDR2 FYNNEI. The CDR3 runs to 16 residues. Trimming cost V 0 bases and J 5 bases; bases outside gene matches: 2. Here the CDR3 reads CASSEAGLAGNNEQFF. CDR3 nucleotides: TGTGCCAGCAGTGAAGCAGGACTAGCGGGGAACAATGAGCAGTTCTTC.

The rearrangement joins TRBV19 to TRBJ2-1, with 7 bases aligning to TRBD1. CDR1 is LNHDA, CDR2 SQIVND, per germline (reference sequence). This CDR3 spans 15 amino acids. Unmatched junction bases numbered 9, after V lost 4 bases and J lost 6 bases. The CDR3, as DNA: TGTGCCAGTAGTACCCAATTCTCAGGGGGCAATGAGCAGTTCTTC. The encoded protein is CASSTQFSGGNEQFF.

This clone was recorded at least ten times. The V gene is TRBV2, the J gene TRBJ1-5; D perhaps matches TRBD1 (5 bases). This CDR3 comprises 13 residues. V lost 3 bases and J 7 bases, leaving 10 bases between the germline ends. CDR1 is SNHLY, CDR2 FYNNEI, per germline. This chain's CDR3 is CASSESGWQPQHF. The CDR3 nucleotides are TGTGCCAGCAGTGAGTCAGGGTGGCAGCCCCAGCATTTT. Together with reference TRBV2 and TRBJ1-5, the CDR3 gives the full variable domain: EPEVTQTPSHQVTQMGQEVILRCVPISNHLYFYWYRQILGQKVEFLVSFYNNEISEKSEIFDDQFSVERPDGSNFTLKIRSTKLEDSAMYFCASSESGWQPQHFGDGTRLSIL.

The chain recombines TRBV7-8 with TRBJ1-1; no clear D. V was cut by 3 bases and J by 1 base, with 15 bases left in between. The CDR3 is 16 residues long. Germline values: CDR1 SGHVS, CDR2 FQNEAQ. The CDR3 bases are TGTGCCAGCAGCTTCTCTATAGGCAGAGGGAACACTGAAGCTTTCTTT. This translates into CASSFSIGRGNTEAFF.

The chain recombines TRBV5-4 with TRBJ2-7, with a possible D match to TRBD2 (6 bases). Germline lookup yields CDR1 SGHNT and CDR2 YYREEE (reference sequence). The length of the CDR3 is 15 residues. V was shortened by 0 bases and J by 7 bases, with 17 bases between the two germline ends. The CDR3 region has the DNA TGTGCCAGCAGCTTGGCCCCGACGGGAGCGAAAGAGCAGTACTTC. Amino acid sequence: CASSLAPTGAKEQYF.

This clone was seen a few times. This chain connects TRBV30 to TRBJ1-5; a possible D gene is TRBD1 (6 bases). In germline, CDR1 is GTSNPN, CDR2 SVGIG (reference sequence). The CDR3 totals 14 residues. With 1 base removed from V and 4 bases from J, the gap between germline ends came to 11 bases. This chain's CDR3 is CAWSGGLANQPQHF. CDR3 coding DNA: TGTGCCTGGAGTGGGGGGCTTGCTAATCAGCCCCAGCATTTT. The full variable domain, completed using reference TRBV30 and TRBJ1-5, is SQTIHQWPATLVQPVGSPLSLECTVEGTSNPNLYWYRQAAGRGLQLLFYSVGIGQISSEVPQNLSASRPQDRQFILSSKKLLLSDSGFYLCAWSGGLANQPQHFGDGTRLSIL.

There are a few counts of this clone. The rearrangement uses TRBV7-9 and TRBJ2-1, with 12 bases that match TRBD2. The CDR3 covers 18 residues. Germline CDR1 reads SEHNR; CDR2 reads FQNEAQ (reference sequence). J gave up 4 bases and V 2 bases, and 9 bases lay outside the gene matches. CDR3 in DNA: TGTGCCAGCAGCTTATGGGAGGCTAGCGGGAGGGATTACAATGAGCAGTTCTTC. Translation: CASSLWEASGRDYNEQFF. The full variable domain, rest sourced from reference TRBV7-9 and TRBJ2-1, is DTGVSQNPRHKITKRGQNVTFRCDPISEHNRLYWYRQTLGQGPEFLTYFQNEAQLEKSRLLSDRFSAERPKGSFSTLEIQRTEQGDSAMYLCASSLWEASGRDYNEQFFGPGTRLTVL.

The CDR3 loop reads CASSLRDRGPANYGYTF. For the CDR3, the DNA is TGTGCCAGCAGTCTCCGGGACAGGGGGCCTGCTAACTATGGCTACACCTTC. The rearrangement joins TRBV28 to TRBJ1-2; TRBD1 agrees at 12 bases. V lost 5 bases to trimming and J lost 0 bases; unmatched junction nucleotides: 7. CDR3 length equals 17 residues. Germline CDR1 MDHEN, CDR2 SYDVKM.

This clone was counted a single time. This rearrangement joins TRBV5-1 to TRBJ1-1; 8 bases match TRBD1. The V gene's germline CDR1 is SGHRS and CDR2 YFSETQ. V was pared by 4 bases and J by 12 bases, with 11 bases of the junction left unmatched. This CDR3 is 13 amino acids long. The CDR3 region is CASSAGGPQVSFF. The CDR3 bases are TGCGCCAGCAGCGCAGGGGGCCCGCAGGTGTCTTTCTTT. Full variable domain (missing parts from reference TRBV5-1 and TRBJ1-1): KAGVTQTPRYLIKTRGQQVTLSCSPISGHRSVSWYQQTPGQGLQFLFEYFSETQRNKGNFPGRFSGRQFSNSRSEMNVSTLELGDSALYLCASSAGGPQVSFFGQGTRLTVV.

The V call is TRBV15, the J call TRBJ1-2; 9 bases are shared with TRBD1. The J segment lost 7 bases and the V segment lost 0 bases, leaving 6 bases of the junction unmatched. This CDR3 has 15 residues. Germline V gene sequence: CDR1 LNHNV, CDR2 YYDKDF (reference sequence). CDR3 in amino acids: CATSRDFTGGVGYTF. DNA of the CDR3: TGTGCCACCAGCAGAGATTTTACAGGGGGCGTTGGCTACACCTTC.

The DNA for the CDR3 is TGTGCCAGTAGGGAGGGACAGTTGAACACTGAAGCTTTCTTT. It encodes CASREGQLNTEAFF. The rearrangement links TRBV19 to TRBJ1-1; TRBD1 matches 7 bases. The ends lost 6 bases at V and 0 bases at J; junction bases unmatched: 4. CDR1 is LNHDA and CDR2 is SQIVND in the germline V gene (reference sequence). CDR3 length: 14 residues.

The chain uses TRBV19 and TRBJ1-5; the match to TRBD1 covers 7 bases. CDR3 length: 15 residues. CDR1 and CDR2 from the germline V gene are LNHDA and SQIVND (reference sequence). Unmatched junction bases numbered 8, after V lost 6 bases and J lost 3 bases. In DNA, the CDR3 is TGTGCCAGTAGCGTACAGGGGAATTTCAATCAGCCCCAGCATTTT. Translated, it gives CASSVQGNFNQPQHF.

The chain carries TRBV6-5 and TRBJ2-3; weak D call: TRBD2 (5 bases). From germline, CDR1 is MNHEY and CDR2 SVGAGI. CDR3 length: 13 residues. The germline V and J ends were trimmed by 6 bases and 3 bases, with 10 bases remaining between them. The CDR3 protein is CASSYGETDTQYF. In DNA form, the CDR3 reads TGTGCCAGCAGCTACGGGGAGACAGATACGCAGTATTTT.

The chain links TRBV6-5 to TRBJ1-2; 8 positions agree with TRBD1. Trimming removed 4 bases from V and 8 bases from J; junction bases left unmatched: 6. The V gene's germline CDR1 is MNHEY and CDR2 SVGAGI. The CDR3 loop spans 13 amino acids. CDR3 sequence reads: CASSWSGGEGYTF. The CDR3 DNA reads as TGTGCCAGCAGTTGGTCAGGGGGCGAAGGCTACACCTTC.

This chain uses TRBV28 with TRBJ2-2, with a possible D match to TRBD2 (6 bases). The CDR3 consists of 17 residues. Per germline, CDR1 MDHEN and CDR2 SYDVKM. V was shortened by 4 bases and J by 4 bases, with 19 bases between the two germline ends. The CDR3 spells CASSSPSGDSGTGELFF. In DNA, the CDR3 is TGTGCCAGCAGTTCCCCGTCGGGGGATTCAGGCACCGGGGAGCTGTTTTTT.

CDR3 coding DNA: TGTGCCAGCAGCCCGTGGGGACAGCCCACAGATACGCAGTATTTT. This codes for CASSPWGQPTDTQYF. The chain combines TRBV7-3 with TRBJ2-3; 7 nucleotides agree with TRBD1. Germline lookup yields CDR1 SGHTA and CDR2 FQGTGA. This CDR3 has 15 amino acids. With 5 bases clipped from V and 2 bases from J, the junction kept 7 bases outside the gene matches.

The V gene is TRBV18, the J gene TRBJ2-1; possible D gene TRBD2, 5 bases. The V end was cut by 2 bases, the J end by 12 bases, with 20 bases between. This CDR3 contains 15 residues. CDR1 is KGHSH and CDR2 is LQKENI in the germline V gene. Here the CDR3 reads CASSPGSERKGVQFF. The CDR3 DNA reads TGTGCCAGCTCACCAGGTTCGGAGCGGAAGGGAGTGCAGTTCTTC.

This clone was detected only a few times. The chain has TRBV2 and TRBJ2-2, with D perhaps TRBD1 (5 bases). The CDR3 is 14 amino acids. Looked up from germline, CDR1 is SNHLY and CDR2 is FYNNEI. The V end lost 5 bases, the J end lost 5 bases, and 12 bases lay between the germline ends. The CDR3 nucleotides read TGTGCCAGCAGTATCCAGGGAAGGACCGGGGAGCTGTTTTTT. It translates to CASSIQGRTGELFF. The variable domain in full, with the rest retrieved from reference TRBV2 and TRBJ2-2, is EPEVTQTPSHQVTQMGQEVILRCVPISNHLYFYWYRQILGQKVEFLVSFYNNEISEKSEIFDDQFSVERPDGSNFTLKIRSTKLEDSAMYFCASSIQGRTGELFFGEGSRLTVL.

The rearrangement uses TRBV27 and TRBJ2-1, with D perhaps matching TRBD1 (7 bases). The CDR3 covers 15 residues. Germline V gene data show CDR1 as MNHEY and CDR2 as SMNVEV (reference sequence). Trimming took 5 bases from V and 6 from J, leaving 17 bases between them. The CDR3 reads CASSPGGLWFNEQFF. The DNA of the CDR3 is TGTGCCAGCAGTCCAGGGGGGCTTTGGTTCAATGAGCAGTTCTTC.

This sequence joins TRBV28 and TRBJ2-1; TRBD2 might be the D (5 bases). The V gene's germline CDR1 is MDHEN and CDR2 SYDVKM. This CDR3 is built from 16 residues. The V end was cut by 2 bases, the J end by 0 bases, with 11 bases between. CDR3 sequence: CASSLGSESSYNEQFF. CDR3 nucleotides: TGTGCCAGCAGTTTAGGTAGCGAGAGCTCCTACAATGAGCAGTTCTTC.

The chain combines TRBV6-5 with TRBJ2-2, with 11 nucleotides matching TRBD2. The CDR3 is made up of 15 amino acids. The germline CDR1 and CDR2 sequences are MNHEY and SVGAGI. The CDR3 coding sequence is TGTGTGACCTCACTAGCGGGAGCTAACACCGGGGAGCTGTTTTTT. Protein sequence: CVTSLAGANTGELFF.

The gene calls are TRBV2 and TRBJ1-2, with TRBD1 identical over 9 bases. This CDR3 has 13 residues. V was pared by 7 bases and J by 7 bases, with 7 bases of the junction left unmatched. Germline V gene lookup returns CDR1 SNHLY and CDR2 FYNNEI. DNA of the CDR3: TGTGCCAGCACCCTCAAACAGGGGGCTGGCTACACCTTC. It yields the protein CASTLKQGAGYTF.

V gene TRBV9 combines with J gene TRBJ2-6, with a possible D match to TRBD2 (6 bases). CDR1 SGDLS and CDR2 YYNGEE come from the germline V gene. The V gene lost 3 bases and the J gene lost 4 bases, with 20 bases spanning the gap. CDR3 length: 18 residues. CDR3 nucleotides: TGTGCCAGCAGCGAGGCTGACGGGACTCCCCGCGGGGCCAACGTCCTGACTTTC. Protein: CASSEADGTPRGANVLTF.